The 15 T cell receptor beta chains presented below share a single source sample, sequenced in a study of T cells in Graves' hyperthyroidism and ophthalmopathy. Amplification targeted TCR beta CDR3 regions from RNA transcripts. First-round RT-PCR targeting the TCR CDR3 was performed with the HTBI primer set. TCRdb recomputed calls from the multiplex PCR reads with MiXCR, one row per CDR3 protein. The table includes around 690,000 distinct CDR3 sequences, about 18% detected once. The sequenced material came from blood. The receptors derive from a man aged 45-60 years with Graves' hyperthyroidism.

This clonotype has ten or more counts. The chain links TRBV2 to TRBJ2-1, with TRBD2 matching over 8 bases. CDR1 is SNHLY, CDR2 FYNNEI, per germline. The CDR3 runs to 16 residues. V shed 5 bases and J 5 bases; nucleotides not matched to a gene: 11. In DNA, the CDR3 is TGTGCCAGCAGTCCTCGGGGAGAGCGGGGGAACAATGAGCAGTTCTTC. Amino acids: CASSPRGERGNNEQFF.

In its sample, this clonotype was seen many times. The CDR3 sequence: CASSEGFNQPQHF. The CDR3 DNA reads TGTGCCAGCAGTGAAGGTTTCAATCAGCCCCAGCATTTT. The V call is TRBV2, the J call TRBJ1-5; no firm D call. In germline, CDR1 is SNHLY, CDR2 FYNNEI. CDR3 size: 13 residues. Trimming removed 1 base at V and 3 bases at J, with 4 bases between.

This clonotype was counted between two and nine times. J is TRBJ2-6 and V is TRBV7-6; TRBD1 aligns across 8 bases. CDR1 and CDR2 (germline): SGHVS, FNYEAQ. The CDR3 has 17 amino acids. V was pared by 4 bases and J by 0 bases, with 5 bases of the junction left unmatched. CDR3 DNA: TGTGCCAGCAGCTCCGGGACAGGCGACTCTGGGGCCAACGTCCTGACTTTC. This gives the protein CASSSGTGDSGANVLTF.

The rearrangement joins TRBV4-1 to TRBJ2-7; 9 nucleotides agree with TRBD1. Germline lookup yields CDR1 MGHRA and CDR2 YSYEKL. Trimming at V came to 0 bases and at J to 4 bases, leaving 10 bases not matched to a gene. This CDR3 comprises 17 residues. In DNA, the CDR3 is TGCGCCAGCAGCCAAGATCCAACGGGACAGGGTGGGTACGAGCAGTACTTC. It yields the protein CASSQDPTGQGGYEQYF.

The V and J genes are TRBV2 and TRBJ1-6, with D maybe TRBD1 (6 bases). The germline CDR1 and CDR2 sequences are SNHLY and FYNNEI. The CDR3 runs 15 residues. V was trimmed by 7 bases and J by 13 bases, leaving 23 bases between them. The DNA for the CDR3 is TGTGCCAGCACCCGAGGGGCAGGGGAAAAGAATCCCCTCCACTTT. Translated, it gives CASTRGAGEKNPLHF.

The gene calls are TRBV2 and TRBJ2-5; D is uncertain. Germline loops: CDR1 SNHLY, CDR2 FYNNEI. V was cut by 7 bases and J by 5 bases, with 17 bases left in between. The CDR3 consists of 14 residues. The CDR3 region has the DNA TGTGCCAGCACCCGGCTGCGGAGTCGGGAGACCCAGTACTTC. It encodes CASTRLRSRETQYF.

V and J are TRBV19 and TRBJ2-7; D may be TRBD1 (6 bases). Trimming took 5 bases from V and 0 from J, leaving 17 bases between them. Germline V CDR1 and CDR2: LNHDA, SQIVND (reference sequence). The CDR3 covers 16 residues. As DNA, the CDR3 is TGTGCCAGTAGTTCCTTAGGGGGATTCGGCTCCTACGAGCAGTACTTC. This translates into CASSSLGGFGSYEQYF.

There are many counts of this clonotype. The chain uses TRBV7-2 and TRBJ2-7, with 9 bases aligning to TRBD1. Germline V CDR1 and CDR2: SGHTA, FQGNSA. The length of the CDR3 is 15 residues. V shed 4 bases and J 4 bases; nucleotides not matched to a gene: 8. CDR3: CASSSAGTGRYEQYF. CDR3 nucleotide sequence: TGTGCCAGCAGCTCAGCCGGGACAGGGAGGTACGAGCAGTACTTC.

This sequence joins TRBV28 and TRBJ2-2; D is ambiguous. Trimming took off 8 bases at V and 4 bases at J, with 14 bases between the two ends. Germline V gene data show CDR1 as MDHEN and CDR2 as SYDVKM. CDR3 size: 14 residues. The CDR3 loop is CASVRGDRTGELFF. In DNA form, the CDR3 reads TGTGCCAGCGTCCGCGGCGATCGCACCGGGGAGCTGTTTTTT. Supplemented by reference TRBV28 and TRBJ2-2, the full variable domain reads DVKVTQSSRYLVKRTGEKVFLECVQDMDHENMFWYRQDPGLGLRLIYFSYDVKMKEKGDIPEGYSVSREKKERFSLILESASTNQTSMYLCASVRGDRTGELFFGEGSRLTVL.

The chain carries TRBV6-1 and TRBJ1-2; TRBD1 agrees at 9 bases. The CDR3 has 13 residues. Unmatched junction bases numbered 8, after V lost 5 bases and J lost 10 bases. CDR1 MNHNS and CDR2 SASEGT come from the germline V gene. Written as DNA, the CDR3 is TGTGCCAGCAGTTGGGGACAGGGTGCGGTCTACACCTTC. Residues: CASSWGQGAVYTF.

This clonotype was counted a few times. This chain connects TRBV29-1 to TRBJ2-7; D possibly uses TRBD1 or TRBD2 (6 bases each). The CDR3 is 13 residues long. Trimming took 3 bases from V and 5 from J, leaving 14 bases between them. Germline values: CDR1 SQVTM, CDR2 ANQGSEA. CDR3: CSVDDPGAHEQYF. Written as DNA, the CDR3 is TGCAGCGTTGATGACCCGGGGGCCCACGAGCAGTACTTC.

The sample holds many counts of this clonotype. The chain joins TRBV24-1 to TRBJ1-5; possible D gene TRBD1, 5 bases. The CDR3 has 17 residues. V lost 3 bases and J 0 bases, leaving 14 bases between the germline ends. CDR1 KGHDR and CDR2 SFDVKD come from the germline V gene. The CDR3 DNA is TGTGCCACCAGTGATACCGGGGGGTCGTATAGCAATCAGCCCCAGCATTTT. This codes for CATSDTGGSYSNQPQHF.

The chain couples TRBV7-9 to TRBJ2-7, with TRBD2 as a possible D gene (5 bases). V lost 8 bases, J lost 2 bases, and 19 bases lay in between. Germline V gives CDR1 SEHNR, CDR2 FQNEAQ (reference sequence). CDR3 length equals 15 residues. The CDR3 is CASGYGNLYTYEQYF. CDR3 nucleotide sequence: TGTGCCAGCGGCTACGGGAACTTATATACCTACGAGCAGTACTTC. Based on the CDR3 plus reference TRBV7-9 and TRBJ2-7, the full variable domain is DTGVSQNPRHKITKRGQNVTFRCDPISEHNRLYWYRQTLGQGPEFLTYFQNEAQLEKSRLLSDRFSAERPKGSFSTLEIQRTEQGDSAMYLCASGYGNLYTYEQYFGPGTRLTVT.

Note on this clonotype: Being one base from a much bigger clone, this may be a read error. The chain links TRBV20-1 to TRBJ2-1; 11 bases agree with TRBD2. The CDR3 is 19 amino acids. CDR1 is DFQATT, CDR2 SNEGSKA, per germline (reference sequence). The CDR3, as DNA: TGCAGTGCTAGAGCTACGACTAGCGGGGTGGGGAGCTCCTACAATGAGAAGTTCTTC. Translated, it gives CSARATTSGVGSSYNEKFF.

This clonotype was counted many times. CDR3: CASSYERDLYNEQFF. CDR3 nucleotides: TGTGCCAGCAGTTACGAGCGGGACCTCTACAATGAGCAGTTCTTC. The rearrangement links TRBV27 to TRBJ2-1, with 7 positions matching TRBD2. Losses at the gene ends were 4 bases for V and 3 bases for J; bases not matched to a gene: 6. Looked up from germline, CDR1 is MNHEY and CDR2 is SMNVEV (reference sequence). The CDR3 spans 15 residues.